The present entry profiles one T cell receptor beta chain with its context. Its antigen is not identified. Each diabetic donor fulfilled classification criteria for either type 1 or type 2. Each participant gave approximately 10 milliliters of peripheral blood. These data belong to a study of type 1 and type 2 diabetes patients. Findings of the study overall: Type 2 diabetes repertoires were more diverse than type 1 diabetes repertoires. A median of one highly-expanded CD4+ clone, covering around 4.2% of reads, occurred in type 2 diabetes.

The CDR3 contains 11 residues. PCR was run on genomic DNA. A primer set of 30 forward and 13 reverse primers amplified the CDR3. TCRdb analysed the multiplex PCR reads with MiXCR anew, one entry per CDR3 protein. This table holds fewer than 300,000 distinct CDR3 sequences, over 45% found once. Sequencing used peripheral blood mononuclear cells (PBMCs). The rearrangement uses TRBV12-1 and TRBJ1-5. TRBV12-1 is deemed a pseudogene. The receptor comes from a man younger than 35 with type 2 diabetes. The CDR3 reads CATHMYQPQHF. The CDR3 region has the DNA TGTGCCACCCATATGTATCAGCCCCAGCATTTT.